Only one count was recorded for the clone carrying this T cell receptor beta chain. Its target is unknown. This specimen comes from a study of cytomegalovirus exposure and HLA in healthy donors. Broader study findings: About 87% or about 30% of the time was how often most TCR beta V segments were productive, according to an earlier analysis. The later analysis indicated that the majority of CMV-associated TCR beta chains appeared HLA-restricted.

In the PCR, 60 Vbeta and 13 Jbeta primers were used. TCRdb's table, derived via immunoSEQ multiplex PCR, lists solely in-frame clones and lacks some. The sample includes roughly 100,000 clones, 75% to 85% of them seen just once. Germline lookup yields CDR1 MRHNA and CDR2 SNTAGT. V was pared by 6 bases and J by 11 bases, with 20 bases between. This CDR3 comprises 13 residues. The sequence was obtained from a man aged 25-40 years in good health and CMV-seronegative. The chain is built from TRBV6-4 and TRBJ2-7, with D possibly matching TRBD2 (5 bases). Sequencing used PBMCs. CDR3 region: CASSEGSSGRKYF. CDR3 coding DNA: TGTGCCAGCAGCGAGGGTTCTAGTGGGCGAAAGTACTTC.